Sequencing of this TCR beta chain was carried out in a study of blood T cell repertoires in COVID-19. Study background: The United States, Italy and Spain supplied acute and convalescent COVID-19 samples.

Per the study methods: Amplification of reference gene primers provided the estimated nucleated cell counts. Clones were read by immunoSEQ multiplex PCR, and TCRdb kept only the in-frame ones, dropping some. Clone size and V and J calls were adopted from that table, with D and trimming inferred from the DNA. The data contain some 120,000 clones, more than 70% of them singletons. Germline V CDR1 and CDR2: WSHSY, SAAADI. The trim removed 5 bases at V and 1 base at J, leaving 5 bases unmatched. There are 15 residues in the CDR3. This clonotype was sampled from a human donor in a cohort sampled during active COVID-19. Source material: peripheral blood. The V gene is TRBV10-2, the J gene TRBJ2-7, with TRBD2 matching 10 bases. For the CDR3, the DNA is TGCGCCAGCAGTCAGGCTAGCGGGGGTTCCTACGAGCAGTACTTC. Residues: CASSQASGGSYEQYF.